The entry below describes one T cell receptor (beta chain). This entry is derived from a study of shared clonotypes between healthy human individuals. As for the study in general: The cohort had a couple of women and a few men, ages 18 to 49. Per donor, CD8 memory used one plate, CD8 naive used two, CD4 memory used three and CD4 naive used three.

This CDR3 contains 11 residues. The germline V and J ends were trimmed by 3 bases and 16 bases, with 15 bases remaining between them. Germline V gives CDR1 DFQATT, CDR2 SNEGSKA (reference sequence). Assay runs were performed at deep level. The repertoire was sequenced with immunoSEQ multiplex PCR; TCRdb's copy has only in-frame clones and lacks some. The data show some 790,000 clones, around 77% seen once. This chain uses TRBV20-1 with TRBJ1-4, with D possibly TRBD1 on 5 matching bases. This TCR derives from a woman in her thirties in good health. Sequencing input: memory CD4+ T cells sorted from blood. Subset here: CD45RA-negative fraction. CDR3 bases: TGCAGTGCTAGGGACGCGACAGTTAGGTTTTTT. Its protein is CSARDATVRFF.